A selection of T cell receptor beta chains follows, all from one sample in a study of Graves' ophthalmopathy and Graves' hyperthyroidism. TCRdb ran MiXCR on the multiplex PCR reads and lists one entry per CDR3 protein. The sample yields hundreds of thousands of distinct CDR3 sequences, 35% to 50% seen once. Material: peripheral blood. Receptors originate from an adult man with Graves' ophthalmopathy. CDR3s include the opening cysteine and the closing phenylalanine or tryptophan. The D gene is left open where the match is weak. Rows may omit the clone size; those that give it use once, few, many or a size class.

abundance	d_gene	v_gene	j_gene	CDR3aa	CDR3nt
.	TRBD1	TRBV15	TRBJ1-5	CATSREETGAGNQPQHF	TGTGCCACCAGCAGAGAGGAGACAGGGGCGGGCAATCAGCCCCAGCATTTT
few	.	TRBV19	TRBJ1-5	CASMGQGYSNQPQHF	TGTGCCAGTATGGGTCAGGGCTATAGCAATCAGCCCCAGCATTTT
many	.	TRBV14	TRBJ2-7	CASSHVEDGYEQYF	TGTGCCAGCAGCCACGTTGAGGACGGCTACGAGCAGTACTTC
many	.	TRBV29-1	TRBJ1-5	CSVEDQTGARCF	TGCAGCGTTGAAGATCAGACAGGCGCAAGGTGCTTT
few	TRBD2	TRBV19	TRBJ2-2	CASSSRTSPAGELFF	TGTGCCAGTAGTTCTAGGACTAGCCCGGCCGGGGAGCTGTTTTTT
.	.	TRBV2	TRBJ2-2	CASSPKGPSRSGELFF	TGTGCCAGCAGCCCGAAGGGGCCTAGCAGGTCCGGGGAGCTGTTTTTT
few	TRBD1	TRBV5-6	TRBJ2-7	CASSLNRGGHYEQYF	TGTGCCAGCAGCCTGAACAGGGGTGGGCACTACGAGCAGTACTTC
.	.	TRBV19	TRBJ2-2	CASSPRIGARGELFF	TGTGCCAGTAGTCCACGAATAGGGGCGCGTGGGGAGCTGTTTTTT
.	.	TRBV11-1	TRBJ1-5	CASSLSFIGGNQPQHF	TGTGCCAGCAGCTTGTCGTTCATAGGGGGAAATCAGCCCCAGCATTTT
few	TRBD1	TRBV2	TRBJ1-2	CASSQRTGVTYGYTF	TGTGCCAGCAGTCAACGGACAGGGGTGACCTATGGCTACACCTTC
.	.	TRBV30	TRBJ1-1	CAWSRDSNTEAFF	TGTGCCTGGAGTAGGGACTCCAACACTGAAGCTTTCTTT
many	.	TRBV2	TRBJ1-1	CASSPLTLNTEAFF	TGTGCCAGCAGTCCTTTGACCCTGAACACTGAAGCTTTCTTT
.	.	TRBV5-6	TRBJ1-2	CASILWGNYGYTF	TGTGCCAGCATTCTGTGGGGTAACTATGGCTACACCTTC
.	.	TRBV2	TRBJ1-4	CASSEIGGSEKLFF	TGTGCCAGCAGTGAAATAGGGGGAAGTGAAAAACTGTTTTTT
.	.	TRBV5-5	TRBJ2-7	CASSHHTPVFGQVEQYF	TGTGCCAGCAGTCATCACACACCAGTATTCGGGCAGGTCGAGCAGTACTTC
.	.	TRBV29-1	TRBJ1-4	CSADSANSGKLFF	TGCAGCGCGGACAGCGCAAACTCTGGAAAACTGTTTTTT
.	TRBD1	TRBV29-1	TRBJ2-5	CSVETGAGGTQYF	TGCAGCGTCGAGACAGGGGCCGGGGGGACCCAGTACTTC
few	.	TRBV28	TRBJ2-7	CASSPLYVQYF	TGTGCCAGCAGCCCCCTATACGTGCAGTACTTC
.	TRBD1	TRBV7-8	TRBJ1-5	CASSFSGTGDGQPQHF	TGTGCCAGCAGCTTCTCCGGAACAGGGGACGGTCAGCCCCAGCATTTT
.	TRBD1	TRBV7-2	TRBJ2-2	CASSQTGVNTGELFF	TGTGCCAGCAGCCAAACAGGGGTCAACACCGGGGAGCTGTTTTTT
once	TRBD1	TRBV9	TRBJ2-5	CASSGTGGAQTQYF	TGTGCCAGCAGCGGGACAGGGGGGGCCCAGACCCAGTACTTC
.	.	TRBV9	TRBJ1-2	CASSVASPGPGYTF	TGTGCCAGCAGCGTAGCTAGTCCAGGTCCTGGCTACACCTTC
many	.	TRBV10-1	TRBJ2-7	CASSESRGGDEQYF	TGCGCCAGCAGTGAGTCGAGAGGGGGTGACGAGCAGTACTTC
many	.	TRBV9	TRBJ1-1	CASSVGGRLTNTEAFF	TGTGCCAGCAGCGTAGGCGGTAGGCTCACGAACACTGAAGCTTTCTTT
.	.	TRBV10-3	TRBJ2-6	CAISTGRYSGANVLTF	TGTGCCATCAGTACGGGACGGTACTCTGGGGCCAACGTCCTGACTTTC
.	TRBD1	TRBV15	TRBJ1-1	CATSSATGGNTEAFF	TGTGCCACCAGCAGCGCGACAGGGGGCAACACTGAAGCTTTCTTT
many	.	TRBV29-1	TRBJ2-7	CSVGLGGTSSYEQYF	TGCAGCGTTGGTCTAGGAGGAACAAGCTCCTACGAGCAGTACTTC
.	TRBD1	TRBV15	TRBJ1-2	CATSRGTAYGYAF	TGTGCCACCAGCCGCGGGACAGCCTATGGCTACGCCTTC
many	.	TRBV7-2	TRBJ1-2	CASSLEARSYGYTF	TGTGCCAGCAGCTTGGAGGCCAGGTCCTATGGCTACACCTTC
.	TRBD1	TRBV2	TRBJ1-1	CASKGRGGNTEAFF	TGTGCCAGCAAGGGCAGGGGGGGGAACACTGAAGCTTTCTTT
.	TRBD2	TRBV7-9	TRBJ2-2	CASSHPGLQNTGELFF	TGTGCCAGCAGCCATCCGGGACTACAGAACACCGGGGAGCTGTTTTTT
.	TRBD1	TRBV2	TRBJ1-6	CASRPGTGGNSPLHF	TGTGCCAGCAGACCCGGGACAGGGGGGAATTCACCCCTCCACTTT
many	.	TRBV2	TRBJ2-7	CASSILWRPSYEQYF	TGTGCCAGCAGTATTTTGTGGCGACCATCCTACGAGCAGTACTTC
.	.	TRBV7-8	TRBJ1-1	CASSLSRGLATEAFF	TGTGCCAGCAGCTTAAGTCGGGGGTTGGCCACTGAAGCTTTCTTT
.	.	TRBV25-1	TRBJ2-6	CASSESGRDTGANVLTF	TGTGCCAGCAGTGAATCGGGAAGGGACACTGGGGCCAACGTCCTGACTTTC
many	TRBD2	TRBV5-1	TRBJ2-7	CASSPVAGSNEQYF	TGCGCCAGCAGCCCCGTAGCGGGAAGCAACGAGCAGTACTTC
few	.	TRBV7-2	TRBJ1-6	CASSGATARYSPLHF	TGTGCCAGCAGCGGAGCGACAGCGAGATATTCACCCCTCCACTTT